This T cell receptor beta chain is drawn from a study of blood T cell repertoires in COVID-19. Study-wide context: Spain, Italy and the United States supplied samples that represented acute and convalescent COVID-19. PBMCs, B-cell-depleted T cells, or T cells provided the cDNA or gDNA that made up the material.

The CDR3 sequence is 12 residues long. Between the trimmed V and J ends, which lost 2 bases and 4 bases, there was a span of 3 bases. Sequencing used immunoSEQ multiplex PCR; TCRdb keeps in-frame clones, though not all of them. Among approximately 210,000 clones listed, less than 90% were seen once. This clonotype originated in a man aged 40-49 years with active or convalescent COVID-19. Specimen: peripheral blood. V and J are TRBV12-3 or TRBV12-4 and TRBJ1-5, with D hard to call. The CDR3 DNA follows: TGTGCCAGCAGTTTACCAAATCAGCCCCAGCATTTT. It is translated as CASSLPNQPQHF.